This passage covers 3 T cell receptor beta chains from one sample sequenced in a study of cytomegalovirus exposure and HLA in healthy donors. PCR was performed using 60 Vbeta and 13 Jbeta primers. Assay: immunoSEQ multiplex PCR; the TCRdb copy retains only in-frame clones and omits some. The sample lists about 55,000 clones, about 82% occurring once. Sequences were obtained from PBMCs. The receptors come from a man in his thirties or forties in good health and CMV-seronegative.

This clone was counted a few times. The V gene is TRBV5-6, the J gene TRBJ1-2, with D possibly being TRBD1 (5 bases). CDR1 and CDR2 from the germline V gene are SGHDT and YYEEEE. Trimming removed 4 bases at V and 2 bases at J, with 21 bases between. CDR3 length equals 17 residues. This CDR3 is CASSPRRGRMINYGYTF. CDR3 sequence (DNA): TGTGCCAGCAGCCCACGGAGGGGCAGGATGATAAACTATGGCTACACCTTC.

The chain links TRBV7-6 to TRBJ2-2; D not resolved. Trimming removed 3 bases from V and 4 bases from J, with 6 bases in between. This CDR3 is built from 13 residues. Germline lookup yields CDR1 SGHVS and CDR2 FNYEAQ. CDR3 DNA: TGTGCCAGCAGCTTCCGGTTCACCGGGGAGCTGTTTTTT. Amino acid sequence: CASSFRFTGELFF.

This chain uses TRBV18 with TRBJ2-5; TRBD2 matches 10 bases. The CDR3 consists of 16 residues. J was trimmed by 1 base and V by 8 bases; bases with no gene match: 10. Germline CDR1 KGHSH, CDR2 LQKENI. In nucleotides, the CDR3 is TGTGCCAGCACAATAAGAGCGGGGGGGAGCCAAGAGACCCAGTACTTC. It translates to CASTIRAGGSQETQYF. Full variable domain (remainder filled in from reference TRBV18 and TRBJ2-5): NAGVMQNPRHLVRRRGQEARLRCSPMKGHSHVYWYRQLPEEGLKFMVYLQKENIIDESGMPKERFSAEFPKEGPSILRIQQVVRGDSAAYFCASTIRAGGSQETQYFGPGTRLLVL.